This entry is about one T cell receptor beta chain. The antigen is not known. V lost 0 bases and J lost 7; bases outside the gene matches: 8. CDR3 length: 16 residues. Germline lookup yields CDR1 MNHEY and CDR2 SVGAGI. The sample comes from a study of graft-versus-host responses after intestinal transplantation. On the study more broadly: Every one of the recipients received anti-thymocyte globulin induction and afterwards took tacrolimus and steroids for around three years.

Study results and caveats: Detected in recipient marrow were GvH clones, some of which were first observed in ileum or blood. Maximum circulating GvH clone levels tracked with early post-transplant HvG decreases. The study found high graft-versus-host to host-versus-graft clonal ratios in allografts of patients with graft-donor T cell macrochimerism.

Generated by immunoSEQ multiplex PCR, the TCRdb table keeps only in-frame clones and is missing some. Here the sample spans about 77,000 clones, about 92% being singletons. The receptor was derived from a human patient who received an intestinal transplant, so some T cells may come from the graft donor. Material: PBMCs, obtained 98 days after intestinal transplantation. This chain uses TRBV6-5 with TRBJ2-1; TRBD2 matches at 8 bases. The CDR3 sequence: CASSYSRAGGYNEQFF. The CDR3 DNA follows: TGTGCCAGCAGTTACTCGCGGGCGGGAGGTTATAATGAGCAGTTCTTC.